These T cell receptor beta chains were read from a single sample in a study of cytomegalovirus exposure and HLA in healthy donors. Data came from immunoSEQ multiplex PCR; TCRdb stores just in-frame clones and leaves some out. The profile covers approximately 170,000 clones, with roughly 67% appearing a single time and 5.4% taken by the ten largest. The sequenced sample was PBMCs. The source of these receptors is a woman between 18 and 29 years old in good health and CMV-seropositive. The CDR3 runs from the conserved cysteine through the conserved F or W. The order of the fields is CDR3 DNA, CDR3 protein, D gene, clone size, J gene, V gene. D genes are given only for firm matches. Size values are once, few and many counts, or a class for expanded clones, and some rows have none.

CDR3 DNA: TGTGCCAGCAGCCAAAGAATACAGAGCTCCTATAATTCACCCCTCCACTTT
CDR3 protein: CASSQRIQSSYNSPLHF
D gene: .
clone size: .
J gene: TRBJ1-6
V gene: TRBV14

CDR3 DNA: TGTGCCTGCGGTAGCAATCAGCCCCAGCATTTT
CDR3 protein: CACGSNQPQHF
D gene: .
clone size: .
J gene: TRBJ1-5
V gene: TRBV27

CDR3 DNA: TGTGCCAGCAGCGTAGCGATTTCTAGCGGGGGGCTCAGCACAGATACGCAGTATTTT
CDR3 protein: CASSVAISSGGLSTDTQYF
D gene: TRBD2
clone size: few
J gene: TRBJ2-3
V gene: TRBV9

CDR3 DNA: TGTGCTAGTGGTTTGGTCGGACAGGGGTCGAGAAGGGGTACTGGAAACACCATATATTTT
CDR3 protein: CASGLVGQGSRRGTGNTIYF
D gene: TRBD1
clone size: .
J gene: TRBJ1-3
V gene: TRBV12-5

CDR3 DNA: TGTGCCAGCAGCCCCGAACAGGTCTTGAACACTGAAGCTTTCTTT
CDR3 protein: CASSPEQVLNTEAFF
D gene: .
clone size: .
J gene: TRBJ1-1
V gene: TRBV9

CDR3 DNA: TGTGCCAGCAGCTTAGGGAGAAACTATGGCTACACCTTC
CDR3 protein: CASSLGRNYGYTF
D gene: .
clone size: .
J gene: TRBJ1-2
V gene: TRBV5-6

CDR3 DNA: TGTGCCAGCAGTTCATCGGGGAGGCTCGCTGGAAACACCATATATTTT
CDR3 protein: CASSSSGRLAGNTIYF
D gene: .
clone size: .
J gene: TRBJ1-3
V gene: TRBV6-5

CDR3 DNA: TGCGCCAGCAGCCAGGGACAGGGGGAGACCTACGAGCAGTACTTC
CDR3 protein: CASSQGQGETYEQYF
D gene: TRBD1
clone size: .
J gene: TRBJ2-7
V gene: TRBV4-1

CDR3 DNA: TGTGCCACCTTGGAGGGGGCTTCCTATAATTCACCCCTCCACTTT
CDR3 protein: CATLEGASYNSPLHF
D gene: TRBD1
clone size: few
J gene: TRBJ1-6
V gene: TRBV6-1

CDR3 DNA: TGTGCCAGCAGCTTAGAGGGGACTAGCGGGGGCACGCAGTATTTT
CDR3 protein: CASSLEGTSGGTQYF
D gene: TRBD2
clone size: .
J gene: TRBJ2-3
V gene: TRBV7-2

CDR3 DNA: TGTGCCTGGACCAGGGACAGGGGGCGAGGCACTGAAGCTTTCTTT
CDR3 protein: CAWTRDRGRGTEAFF
D gene: TRBD1
clone size: .
J gene: TRBJ1-1
V gene: TRBV30

CDR3 DNA: TGTGCCAGCGGGGAGAACCCTCCTGGAAACACCATATATTTT
CDR3 protein: CASGENPPGNTIYF
D gene: .
clone size: .
J gene: TRBJ1-3
V gene: TRBV2

CDR3 DNA: TGTGCCAGCCGCCCTATAAATCAGCCCCAGCATTTT
CDR3 protein: CASRPINQPQHF
D gene: .
clone size: once
J gene: TRBJ1-5
V gene: TRBV6-5

CDR3 DNA: TGTGCCATCAGTGAGACGGGACACTCGAACACTGAAGCTTTCTTT
CDR3 protein: CAISETGHSNTEAFF
D gene: .
clone size: .
J gene: TRBJ1-1
V gene: TRBV10-3

CDR3 DNA: TGTACTAGTGGTTCGCGCGGGACTAGCGGGGAGCTGTTTTTT
CDR3 protein: CTSGSRGTSGELFF
D gene: TRBD2
clone size: few
J gene: TRBJ2-2
V gene: TRBV12-5

CDR3 DNA: TGTGCCAGCAGGTCAGGGGTTCTCACAGATACGCAGTATTTT
CDR3 protein: CASRSGVLTDTQYF
D gene: .
clone size: .
J gene: TRBJ2-3
V gene: TRBV5-8

CDR3 DNA: TGTGCCAGCAGCCAGAATCGGGGTTACGAGCAGTACTTC
CDR3 protein: CASSQNRGYEQYF
D gene: .
clone size: .
J gene: TRBJ2-7
V gene: TRBV4-2

CDR3 DNA: TGTGCCAGCAGCTTCCTAGCGGGGGGAGGAAGGTCAGATACGCAGTATTTT
CDR3 protein: CASSFLAGGGRSDTQYF
D gene: TRBD2
clone size: .
J gene: TRBJ2-3
V gene: TRBV7-2

CDR3 DNA: TGCAGCGTTGATGGGGGACAGGGGGTTTTGAACACTGAAGCTTTCTTT
CDR3 protein: CSVDGGQGVLNTEAFF
D gene: TRBD1
clone size: .
J gene: TRBJ1-1
V gene: TRBV29-1

CDR3 DNA: TGTGCCGGCCCCGCGGGGGAGAATGGAAGGGAGCTGTTTTTT
CDR3 protein: CAGPAGENGRELFF
D gene: TRBD2
clone size: few
J gene: TRBJ2-2
V gene: TRBV18

CDR3 DNA: TGTTCCAGCAGCTTAATAGGGAGGGGGTCAGAGGGGACCCAGTACTTC
CDR3 protein: CSSSLIGRGSEGTQYF
D gene: .
clone size: once
J gene: TRBJ2-5
V gene: TRBV7-9

CDR3 DNA: TGTGCCTGGAGTGCCGGGACAGGGGTTCCTGAAGCTTTCTTT
CDR3 protein: CAWSAGTGVPEAFF
D gene: TRBD1
clone size: .
J gene: TRBJ1-1
V gene: TRBV30

CDR3 DNA: TGTGCCAGCAGCTCGGAGGGCGGGGTTGAAGAGACCCAGTACTTC
CDR3 protein: CASSSEGGVEETQYF
D gene: .
clone size: .
J gene: TRBJ2-5
V gene: TRBV13

CDR3 DNA: TGTGCCAGCAGCGCTAGGACAGGCCAAACTCGACAGGACGAGCAGTACTTC
CDR3 protein: CASSARTGQTRQDEQYF
D gene: TRBD1
clone size: .
J gene: TRBJ2-7
V gene: TRBV5-8

CDR3 DNA: TGTGCCAGCAATTGGGAGGGGGGCTCCTACAATGAGCAGTTCTTC
CDR3 protein: CASNWEGGSYNEQFF
D gene: .
clone size: few
J gene: TRBJ2-1
V gene: TRBV9

CDR3 DNA: TGTGCCAGTCAGACTAGCGGGGGCTCCTACAATGAGCAGTTCTTC
CDR3 protein: CASQTSGGSYNEQFF
D gene: TRBD2
clone size: .
J gene: TRBJ2-1
V gene: TRBV19

CDR3 DNA: TGTGCCAGCACAGGTTCCGGCTATGGCTACACCTTC
CDR3 protein: CASTGSGYGYTF
D gene: .
clone size: .
J gene: TRBJ1-2
V gene: TRBV2

CDR3 DNA: TGCGCCAGCAGCTTGGCCGAGGGATACACCGGGGAGCTGTTTTTT
CDR3 protein: CASSLAEGYTGELFF
D gene: .
clone size: .
J gene: TRBJ2-2
V gene: TRBV5-1

CDR3 DNA: TGTGCCAGCAGTGCCAGAGCGGAGGCCACCTACGAGCAGTACTTC
CDR3 protein: CASSARAEATYEQYF
D gene: .
clone size: .
J gene: TRBJ2-7
V gene: TRBV2

CDR3 DNA: TGCGCCAGCAGCCAAGATGGACAGGGCGGGAGATACGAGCAGTACTTC
CDR3 protein: CASSQDGQGGRYEQYF
D gene: .
clone size: .
J gene: TRBJ2-7
V gene: TRBV4-3

CDR3 DNA: TGTGCCAGTAGGACAACGCATAGCAATCAGCCCCAGCATTTT
CDR3 protein: CASRTTHSNQPQHF
D gene: .
clone size: .
J gene: TRBJ1-5
V gene: TRBV19

CDR3 DNA: TGCGCCAGCAGCCAGGACCGGGACACCTACAATGAGCAGTTCTTC
CDR3 protein: CASSQDRDTYNEQFF
D gene: .
clone size: .
J gene: TRBJ2-1
V gene: TRBV4-3

CDR3 DNA: TGTGCCAGCCACAACTCCCGGGACAGGGGTAGCAATCAGCCCCAGCATTTT
CDR3 protein: CASHNSRDRGSNQPQHF
D gene: TRBD1
clone size: .
J gene: TRBJ1-5
V gene: TRBV28

CDR3 DNA: TGTGCCTGGAGTGTGGGGACAGCTGATCAGCCCCAGCATTTT
CDR3 protein: CAWSVGTADQPQHF
D gene: TRBD1
clone size: .
J gene: TRBJ1-5
V gene: TRBV30

CDR3 DNA: TGTGCCAGCAGCAAAACGCGAGGGAGAACCTACGAGCAGTACTTC
CDR3 protein: CASSKTRGRTYEQYF
D gene: .
clone size: .
J gene: TRBJ2-7
V gene: TRBV11-2